Below are 10 T cell receptor beta chains sequenced from a single sample in a study of control samples from healthy donors and cancer patients. TCRdb's table, derived via immunoSEQ multiplex PCR, lists solely in-frame clones and lacks some. The sample lists fewer than 200,000 clones, 70% to 90% occurring once. The sequenced sample was blood. Receptor source: a man aged 25 to 45 in good health.

This rearrangement joins TRBV7-3 to TRBJ2-1; TRBD2 agrees at 11 bases. The CDR3 consists of 16 residues. Trimming took 5 bases from V and 4 from J; bases not matched to a gene: 7. CDR1 SGHTA and CDR2 FQGTGA come from the germline V gene. Here the CDR3 reads CASSPQGTSGYNEQFF. DNA of the CDR3: TGTGCCAGCAGCCCTCAGGGGACTAGCGGATACAATGAGCAGTTCTTC.

The chain links TRBV5-1 to TRBJ1-5; the D gene is possibly TRBD1 (5 bases). V lost 0 bases and J lost 2, with 9 bases in between. The CDR3 has 15 amino acids. Germline lookup yields CDR1 SGHRS and CDR2 YFSETQ. The CDR3: CASSLGGQGNQPQHF. CDR3 DNA sequence: TGCGCCAGCAGCTTGGGTGGACAAGGCAATCAGCCCCAGCATTTT.

The rearrangement uses TRBV6-5 and TRBJ1-1, with TRBD1 matching over 10 bases. V was pared by 5 bases and J by 7 bases, with 4 bases of the junction left unmatched. This CDR3 has 13 amino acids. Germline loops: CDR1 MNHEY, CDR2 SVGAGI. The CDR3 DNA follows: TGTGCCAGCAGTCTTGGACAGGGGGGTGAAGCTTTCTTT. Translated, it gives CASSLGQGGEAFF.

J is TRBJ2-2 and V is TRBV29-1; the match to TRBD2 covers 9 bases. Per the germline V gene, CDR1 is SQVTM and CDR2 is ANQGSEA. This CDR3 comprises 16 residues. V trimming: 4 bases; J trimming: 0 bases; junction bases outside the gene matches: 6. The CDR3 DNA reads as TGCAGCGTTGGGGAAGCGGGGGGTTCGAACACCGGGGAGCTGTTTTTT. Residues: CSVGEAGGSNTGELFF.

This chain connects TRBV27 to TRBJ2-2, with no clear D. This CDR3 comprises 17 residues. Trimming removed 5 bases at V and 0 bases at J, with 16 bases between. Germline V lookup: CDR1 MNHEY, CDR2 SMNVEV (reference sequence). Written as DNA, the CDR3 is TGTGCCAGCAGTCCACCTGGGTTGCAGCCGAACACCGGGGAGCTGTTTTTT. It codes for CASSPPGLQPNTGELFF.

This clone came up a few times. This chain links TRBV5-1 with TRBJ2-3, with D hard to call. CDR3 size: 14 residues. Germline loops: CDR1 SGHRS, CDR2 YFSETQ. V shed 0 bases and J shed 0 bases, with 5 bases lying between them. CDR3 sequence (DNA): TGCGCCAGCAGCTTGGGCTCTAGCACAGATACGCAGTATTTT. Protein: CASSLGSSTDTQYF.

The CDR3, as DNA: TGTGCCAGCAGCCAAGATGGTACAGGGGAGTTCTATGGCTACACCTTC. Residues: CASSQDGTGEFYGYTF. V and J are TRBV3-1 (or the pseudogene TRBV3-2) and TRBJ1-2, with 7 bases identical to TRBD1. Germline V CDR1 and CDR2: LGHDT, YNNKEL (reference sequence). Germline trimming cut 0 bases from V and 4 bases from J; bases unmatched to any gene: 8. CDR3 length equals 16 residues.

The chain has TRBV5-1 and TRBJ2-5; 8 bases fit TRBD2. Germline trimming cut 5 bases from V and 1 base from J; bases unmatched to any gene: 4. From germline, CDR1 is SGHRS and CDR2 YFSETQ. The CDR3 has 14 amino acids. This CDR3 is CASSQGTSQETQYF. As DNA, the CDR3 is TGCGCCAGCAGTCAAGGGACTAGCCAAGAGACCCAGTACTTC.

The V call is TRBV4-2, the J call TRBJ1-1; 9 positions agree with TRBD1. CDR1 and CDR2 from the germline V gene are LGHNA and YNFKEQ. J was trimmed by 1 base and V by 3 bases; bases with no gene match: 3. This CDR3 has 15 amino acids. As DNA, the CDR3 is TGTGCCAGCAGCCATTTGGGACAGGGGAACACTGAAGCTTTCTTT. Protein: CASSHLGQGNTEAFF.

This chain links TRBV5-4 with TRBJ1-1, with D possibly TRBD1 on 5 matching bases. V was trimmed by 0 bases and J by 1 base, leaving 10 bases between them. This CDR3 contains 15 residues. Germline CDR1 and CDR2: SGHNT and YYREEE (reference sequence). The DNA of the CDR3 is TGTGCCAGCAGCTTGGGTCTCGGGGGGAACACTGAAGCTTTCTTT. Protein product: CASSLGLGGNTEAFF.